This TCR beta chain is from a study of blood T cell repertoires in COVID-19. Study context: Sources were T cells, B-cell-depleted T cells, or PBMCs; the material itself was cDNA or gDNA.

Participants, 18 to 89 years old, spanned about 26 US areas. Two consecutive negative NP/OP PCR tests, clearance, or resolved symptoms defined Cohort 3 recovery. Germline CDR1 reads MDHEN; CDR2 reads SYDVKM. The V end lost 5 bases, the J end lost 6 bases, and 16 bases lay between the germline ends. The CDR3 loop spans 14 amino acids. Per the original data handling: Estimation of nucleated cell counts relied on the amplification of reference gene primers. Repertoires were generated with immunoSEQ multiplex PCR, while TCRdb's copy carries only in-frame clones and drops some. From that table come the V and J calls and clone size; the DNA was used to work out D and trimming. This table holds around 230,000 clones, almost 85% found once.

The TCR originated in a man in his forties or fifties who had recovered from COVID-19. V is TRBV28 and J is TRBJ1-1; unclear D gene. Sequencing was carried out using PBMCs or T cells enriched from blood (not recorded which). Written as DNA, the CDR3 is TGTGCCAGCAGTGCCTGGACTGACGGATCTGAAGCTTTCTTT. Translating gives CASSAWTDGSEAFF.